Presented here are 10 T cell receptor beta chains from one specimen sequenced in a study of T cell responses to AZD1222 COVID-19 vaccine (dated by TCRdb to the early 2020s). Library preparation used the immunoSEQ multiplex PCR assay. In its TCRdb copy, this immuneACCESS table keeps in-frame sequences only and misses some clones. Where compared with another copy, unresolved V genes explain less than half of these, and the others have no known cause. The sample has around 150,000 clones on record, approximately 90% of them singletons. The top ten hold around 3.1% of the sample. What the time point label conveys for this sample: about 28 days (+/-7) after the second vaccine dose. Here the sequenced sample was peripheral blood, taken 28 days after the second AZD1222 dose. The receptor set was obtained from an adult who received the AZD1222 COVID-19 vaccine.

Only one count was recorded for this clone. The rearrangement uses TRBV3-1 (or the pseudogene TRBV3-2) and TRBJ1-6; D unresolved. Germline-derived CDR1 and CDR2 are LGHDT and YNNKEL (reference sequence). This CDR3 is 15 amino acids long. With 0 bases removed from V and 9 bases from J, the gap between germline ends came to 12 bases. The CDR3 loop is CASSQDGGWGSPLHF. CDR3 DNA sequence: TGTGCCAGCAGCCAAGACGGAGGTTGGGGTTCACCCCTCCACTTT.

The sample holds one count of this clone. The chain employs TRBV27 and TRBJ2-7; D possibly uses TRBD1 or TRBD2 (5 bases each). The CDR3 runs to 16 residues. The V end lost 3 bases, the J end lost 0 bases, and 15 bases lay between the germline ends. Per germline, CDR1 MNHEY and CDR2 SMNVEV (reference sequence). The CDR3 sequence is CASSLISGTLSYEQYF. DNA of the CDR3: TGTGCCAGCAGTTTGATCTCCGGGACCCTCTCCTACGAGCAGTACTTC.

Worth noting for this clone: Other DNA sequences in this sample translate to the same CDR3. V is TRBV6-5 and J is TRBJ1-1; D perhaps matches TRBD1 (5 bases). Germline CDR1 MNHEY, CDR2 SVGAGI. V was clipped by 6 bases and J by 0 bases, with 8 bases between them. The CDR3 length is 13 residues. In nucleotides, the CDR3 is TGTGCCAGCAGGGACACACTGAACACTGAAGCTTTCTTT. Its translation: CASRDTLNTEAFF.

The chain is built from TRBV13 and TRBJ2-1; 12 positions match TRBD1. CDR1 and CDR2 from the germline V gene are PRHDT and FYEKMQ (reference sequence). The CDR3 is 15 residues long. The J segment lost 4 bases and the V segment lost 4 bases, leaving 2 bases of the junction unmatched. The DNA for the CDR3 is TGTGCCAGCAGCTCGGGACAGGGGGCTTACAATGAGCAGTTCTTC. It translates to CASSSGQGAYNEQFF.

This clone has more than one count but fewer than ten. Other nucleotide sequences in the sample specify the same CDR3. The chain uses TRBV19 and TRBJ2-7; 7 positions agree with TRBD1. The V gene's germline CDR1 is LNHDA and CDR2 SQIVND (reference sequence). The CDR3 consists of 14 residues. The trim removed 3 bases at V and 2 bases at J, leaving 4 bases unmatched. CDR3 region: CASSIGQGAYEQYF. The CDR3 nucleotides are TGTGCCAGTAGTATCGGGCAGGGGGCCTACGAGCAGTACTTC.

DNA of the CDR3: TGTGCCACCAGTGGATATAACAGGGGGCTTCGGGACACTGAAGCTTTCTTT. This translates into CATSGYNRGLRDTEAFF. The chain combines TRBV24-1 with TRBJ1-1, with TRBD1 matching 9 bases. The CDR3 length is 17 residues. Germline assignment: CDR1 KGHDR and CDR2 SFDVKD. V shed 5 bases and J 3 bases; nucleotides not matched to a gene: 12.

The chain carries TRBV6-6 and TRBJ1-1; D unresolved. The V and J ends lost 0 bases and 8 bases respectively, with 7 bases between them. The germline V gene has CDR1 MNHNY and CDR2 SVGAGI (reference sequence). The CDR3 runs 12 residues. The CDR3 DNA reads TGTGCCAGCAGTTACTCGGAGGGAGAAGCTTTCTTT. Translated, it gives CASSYSEGEAFF.

This clone was observed a single time. This chain uses TRBV6-5 with TRBJ2-1, with D maybe TRBD1 (6 bases). Deletions cut 6 bases from V and 9 bases from J, with 9 bases between. Germline loops: CDR1 MNHEY, CDR2 SVGAGI. This CDR3 spans 11 amino acids. CDR3 amino acids: CASSQGGEQFF. CDR3 coding DNA: TGTGCCAGCAGCCAAGGGGGTGAGCAGTTCTTC.

V usage is TRBV7-6 and J usage is TRBJ2-1; D is possibly TRBD1 or TRBD2 (5 bases each). Trimming shortened V by 5 bases and J by 8 bases, and 19 bases separated the two germline ends. The CDR3 totals 15 residues. Per the germline V gene, CDR1 is SGHVS and CDR2 is FNYEAQ. The DNA of the CDR3 is TGTGCCAGCAGCCGCTCATCTAGAATGGGGGATGAGCAGTTCTTC. Its translation: CASSRSSRMGDEQFF.

The rearrangement links TRBV29-1 to TRBJ2-3; 8 bases are shared with TRBD1. The CDR3 covers 14 residues. Germline assignment: CDR1 SQVTM and CDR2 ANQGSEA. The ends lost 8 bases at V and 1 base at J; junction bases unmatched: 8. This chain's CDR3 is CSFRTGYGTDTQYF. CDR3 DNA sequence: TGCAGCTTCAGGACAGGGTATGGCACAGATACGCAGTATTTT.